This T cell receptor beta chain was captured in a study of blood T cells in healthy people across ages. Trimming removed 4 bases from V and 5 bases from J, with 11 bases in between. The CDR3 covers 13 residues. Per the germline V gene, CDR1 is SGHVS and CDR2 is FQNEAQ. Staff drew around 10 milliliters of peripheral blood from each donor. A second about 7 to 11 cycle PCR used barcoded and J-beta primers. MiXCR was run by TCRdb on the 5' RACE reads, yielding one entry per CDR3 protein. The table has around 2 million distinct CDR3 sequences, approximately 40% seen once. Notes on the study in general: Diversity estimates from one million T cells were considered underestimates. Bulk PBMC profiling left naive and antigen-experienced comparisons inconclusive.

This clonotype was detected ten times or more. Its antigen is still unknown. This clonotype originated in a human donor in good health. This rearrangement joins TRBV7-8 to TRBJ2-5; perhaps TRBD2 as D (6 bases). The sample comprised blood. CDR3 DNA sequence: TGTGCCAGCAGCTCGGAGGAGGGGGAGACCCAGTACTTC. Its translation: CASSSEEGETQYF.